This TCR beta chain was profiled in a study of T cell responses to AZD1222 COVID-19 vaccine. Study overall: Combined were second doses at about 4 or about 12 weeks. Study-level results: Vaccine-associated CD4 TCRs ranged over spike, dominating at 160-218 and 743-854. Baseline antibody screening turned up just a handful of seropositive AZD1222 recipients. Clonal diversity may have been underestimated, and the donors were mostly white British, with more females than males.

Per germline, CDR1 MNHEY and CDR2 SMNVEV (reference sequence). The CDR3 consists of 16 residues. V trimming: 2 bases; J trimming: 6 bases; junction bases outside the gene matches: 12. TCRdb keeps only in-frame clones here, not all; method: immunoSEQ multiplex PCR. The data show 100,000 to 150,000 clones, 91% seen once. This clone was seen only a few times. The antigen is unknown. The source of this sequence is an adult in good health. The chain joins TRBV27 to TRBJ2-7; 8 positions agree with TRBD2. This specimen was peripheral blood, taken on day 0 of AZD1222 vaccination. CDR3 sequence: CASSLVSGTSRAEQYF. Written as DNA, the CDR3 is TGTGCCAGCAGTTTAGTGTCCGGGACTAGTCGAGCCGAGCAGTACTTC.